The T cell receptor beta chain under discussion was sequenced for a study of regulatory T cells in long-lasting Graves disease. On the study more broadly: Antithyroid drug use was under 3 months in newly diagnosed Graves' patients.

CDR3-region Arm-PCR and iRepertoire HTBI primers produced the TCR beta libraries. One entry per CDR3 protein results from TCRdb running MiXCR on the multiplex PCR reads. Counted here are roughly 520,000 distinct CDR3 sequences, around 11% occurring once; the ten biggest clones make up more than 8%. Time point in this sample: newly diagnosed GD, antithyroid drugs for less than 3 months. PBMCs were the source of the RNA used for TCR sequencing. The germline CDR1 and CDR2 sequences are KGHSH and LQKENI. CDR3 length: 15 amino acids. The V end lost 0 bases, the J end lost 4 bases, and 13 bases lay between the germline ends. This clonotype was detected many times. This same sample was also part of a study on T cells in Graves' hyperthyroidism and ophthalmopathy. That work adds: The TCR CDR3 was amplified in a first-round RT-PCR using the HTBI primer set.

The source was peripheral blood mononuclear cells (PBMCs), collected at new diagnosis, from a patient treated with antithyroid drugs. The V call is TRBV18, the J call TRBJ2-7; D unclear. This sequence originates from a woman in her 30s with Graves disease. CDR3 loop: CASSPPVWASYEQYF. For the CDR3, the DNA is TGTGCCAGCTCACCACCGGTATGGGCGTCATACGAGCAGTACTTC.